Below are 30 T cell receptor beta chains sequenced from a single sample in a study of T cells in Graves' hyperthyroidism and ophthalmopathy. Researchers took RNA transcripts and amplified the TCR beta CDR3 regions from them. Initially, a first-round RT-PCR of the TCR CDR3 employed the HTBI primer set. In TCRdb, the multiplex PCR reads were re-called with MiXCR into one record per CDR3 protein. The table has 450,000 to 650,000 distinct CDR3 sequences, over 12% seen once. Input material: blood. These receptors were taken from a woman aged 18 to 35 with Graves' ophthalmopathy.

The sample holds a few counts of this clonotype. The chain has TRBV29-1 and TRBJ2-7; the match to TRBD2 covers 7 bases. Germline loops: CDR1 SQVTM, CDR2 ANQGSEA. This CDR3 has 12 amino acids. With V trimmed by 6 bases and J by 3 bases, 5 bases remained unmatched. This chain's CDR3 is CSVNREGYEQYF. The CDR3 bases are TGCAGCGTCAATAGGGAGGGCTACGAGCAGTACTTC.

This clonotype was seen repeatedly, ten times or more. This chain uses TRBV12-3 or TRBV12-4 with TRBJ2-3; 12 positions match TRBD2. With 5 bases clipped from V and 10 bases from J, the junction kept 10 bases outside the gene matches. The length of the CDR3 is 15 residues. The chain's CDR3 is CASSRPSGRGAAQYF. CDR3 DNA: TGTGCCAGCAGTAGACCTAGCGGGAGGGGGGCGGCGCAGTATTTT.

This clonotype has only a few counts. A much more abundant neighbour one base away suggests this may be a read error. The V call is TRBV2, the J call TRBJ2-1, with 8 positions matching TRBD1. Trimming at V came to 9 bases and at J to 2 bases, leaving 9 bases not matched to a gene. This CDR3 spans 15 amino acids. Germline V lookup: CDR1 SNHLY, CDR2 FYNNEI. The CDR3 loop is CARSATGGTYNEQFF. The CDR3 DNA is TGTGCCAGGAGCGCTACAGGGGGTACCTACAATGAGCAGTTCTTC.

V and J are TRBV10-3 and TRBJ2-3; D unresolved. The CDR3 consists of 15 residues. CDR1 is ENHRY, CDR2 SYGVKD, per germline. The V and J ends lost 2 bases and 2 bases respectively, with 11 bases between them. This CDR3 is CAISEPSLYTDTQYF. In DNA form, the CDR3 reads TGTGCCATCAGTGAGCCATCCCTCTACACAGATACGCAGTATTTT.

The sample holds many counts of this clonotype. The chain employs TRBV6-1 and TRBJ2-1; weak D call: TRBD1 (5 bases). CDR1 and CDR2 from the germline V gene are MNHNS and SASEGT. V lost 6 bases, J lost 4 bases, and 13 bases lay in between. The CDR3 length is 14 residues. CDR3 in amino acids: CASRPTQGYNEQFF. The DNA of the CDR3 is TGTGCCAGCAGACCCACCCAGGGTTACAATGAGCAGTTCTTC.

The chain uses TRBV7-8 and TRBJ1-4, with TRBD1 matching over 7 bases. V trimming: 1 base; J trimming: 7 bases; junction bases outside the gene matches: 6. The V gene's germline CDR1 is SGHVS and CDR2 FQNEAQ. The CDR3 totals 15 residues. The CDR3 DNA sequence: TGTGCCAGCAGCTTAGGCTCAGGGGGTGGTGAAAAACTGTTTTTT. This gives the protein CASSLGSGGGEKLFF.

Only a few counts were recorded for this clonotype. This chain uses TRBV27 with TRBJ2-1, with a weak D call TRBD1 (6 bases). Deletions cut 1 base from V and 0 bases from J, with 13 bases between. The CDR3 runs to 17 residues. The V gene's germline CDR1 is MNHEY and CDR2 SMNVEV (reference sequence). As DNA, the CDR3 is TGTGCCAGCAGTTTATTATGGGGGCCTAGCTCCTACAATGAGCAGTTCTTC. Amino acid sequence: CASSLLWGPSSYNEQFF.

The chain combines TRBV12-3 or TRBV12-4 with TRBJ1-1, with a possible D match to TRBD1 (6 bases). The CDR3 is 16 residues long. V was trimmed by 6 bases and J by 1 base, leaving 18 bases between them. The CDR3 DNA is TGTGCCAGCAGCACCGAAACAGGGACTTGGAACACTGAAGCTTTCTTT. It encodes CASSTETGTWNTEAFF.

The gene calls are TRBV9 and TRBJ2-7; a weak D match, TRBD2 (5 bases). The V and J ends lost 2 bases and 7 bases respectively, with 16 bases between them. CDR1 and CDR2 from the germline V gene are SGDLS and YYNGEE. The length of the CDR3 is 14 residues. The CDR3 coding sequence is TGTGCCAGCAGCGTCGAGGGATCGACGGGAGAGCAGTACTTC. It specifies CASSVEGSTGEQYF.

The chain joins TRBV7-9 to TRBJ1-6; 8 bases line up with TRBD1. V shed 5 bases and J 9 bases; nucleotides not matched to a gene: 6. This CDR3 region has 14 residues. Germline CDR1 and CDR2: SEHNR and FQNEAQ (reference sequence). CDR3 protein: CASSPGQGGSPLHF. For the CDR3, the DNA is TGTGCCAGCAGCCCCGGACAGGGTGGTTCACCCCTCCACTTT.

This clonotype was counted at least ten times. This chain connects TRBV5-5 to TRBJ2-7, with D possibly being TRBD2 (6 bases). Germline V gene sequence: CDR1 SGHKS, CDR2 YYEKEE (reference sequence). V lost 7 bases and J lost 5, with 19 bases in between. The CDR3 sequence is 14 residues long. The CDR3 coding sequence is TGTGCCAGCCGACCTAGACTAGTTTATAACGAGCAGTACTTC. Its translation is CASRPRLVYNEQYF.

This clonotype was seen repeatedly, ten times or more. Written as DNA, the CDR3 is TGTGCCTGGAGTCGGCAGGGGGGACGAGGCTACACCTTC. Its protein is CAWSRQGGRGYTF. The chain combines TRBV30 with TRBJ1-2; 7 nucleotides line up with TRBD1. J was trimmed by 8 bases and V by 2 bases; bases with no gene match: 8. CDR1 is GTSNPN and CDR2 is SVGIG in the germline V gene (reference sequence). The CDR3 extends over 13 amino acids.

The table lists this clonotype with many counts. Written as DNA, the CDR3 is TGTGCCAGCAATACCATAAACAGGGTATGGAACACTGAAGCTTTCTTT. Residues: CASNTINRVWNTEAFF. The V and J genes are TRBV27 and TRBJ1-1, with D maybe TRBD1 (6 bases). V was cut by 7 bases and J by 1 base, with 19 bases left in between. Germline CDR1 MNHEY, CDR2 SMNVEV (reference sequence). The CDR3 extends over 16 amino acids.

This clonotype came up many times. The chain carries TRBV27 and TRBJ1-2, with unresolved D. The V gene lost 4 bases and the J gene lost 8 bases, with 14 bases spanning the gap. CDR1 MNHEY and CDR2 SMNVEV come from the germline V gene (reference sequence). CDR3 length equals 13 residues. This CDR3 reads CASSSRSLEGYTF. CDR3 nucleotide sequence: TGTGCCAGCAGTTCCCGGAGTCTGGAGGGCTACACCTTC.

The V gene is TRBV27, the J gene TRBJ1-1; 7 bases are shared with TRBD1. V shed 8 bases and J 5 bases; nucleotides not matched to a gene: 8. CDR1 is MNHEY, CDR2 SMNVEV, per germline (reference sequence). The CDR3 runs 13 residues. Written as DNA, the CDR3 is TGTGCCAGCGCGAGGGGGCTAGGGACTGAAGCTTTCTTT. Its protein product is CASARGLGTEAFF.

This clonotype was seen many times. The junction and the germline gene differ at one end; a read error may be behind it. The V gene is TRBV28, the J gene TRBJ2-7, with no clear D. Germline V CDR1 and CDR2: MDHEN, SYDVKM. The length of the CDR3 is 15 residues. The CDR3 DNA sequence: TGTGCCAGCAGTCCCGGGTCGGCGGCATCCTGCGAGCAGTACTTC. Residues: CASSPGSAASCEQYF.

Only one count was recorded for this clonotype. The CDR3 DNA reads as TGTGCCAGCAGCTTATGGGCAGCCAGCTCACCGGAGGGTGGGACCTACAATGAGCAGTTCTTC. Protein product: CASSLWAASSPEGGTYNEQFF. The chain has TRBV7-3 and TRBJ2-1, with TRBD2 as a possible D gene (6 bases). V was clipped by 2 bases and J by 2 bases, with 28 bases between them. CDR1 and CDR2 from the germline V gene are SGHTA and FQGTGA. The CDR3 runs 21 residues. Variable domain in full (rest from reference TRBV7-3 and TRBJ2-1): GAGVSQTPSNKVTEKGKYVELRCDPISGHTALYWYRQSLGQGPEFLIYFQGTGAADDSGLPNDRFFAVRPEGSVSTLKIQRTERGDSAVYLCASSLWAASSPEGGTYNEQFFGPGTRLTVL.

The V and J genes are TRBV5-1 and TRBJ2-4; D not resolved. Trimming removed 0 bases at V and 0 bases at J, with 10 bases between. The CDR3 extends over 16 amino acids. Germline CDR1 and CDR2: SGHRS and YFSETQ. The CDR3 DNA follows: TGCGCCAGCAGCTTGGGATCATTGCTAGCCAAAAACATTCAGTACTTC. It translates to CASSLGSLLAKNIQYF.

The chain couples TRBV2 to TRBJ1-5, with a tentative D call TRBD1 (6 bases). CDR1 is SNHLY, CDR2 FYNNEI, per germline. The V gene lost 6 bases and the J gene lost 3 bases, with 12 bases spanning the gap. This CDR3 is 14 amino acids long. The CDR3 region has the DNA TGTGCCAGCAGAGGCCAGGGGACCAATCAGCCCCAGCATTTT. Its translation: CASRGQGTNQPQHF.

Notes on this clonotype: A much larger clone sits a single nucleotide away, making a read error possible. This sequence joins TRBV7-3 and TRBJ2-6; 7 bases match TRBD1. CDR3 length: 15 residues. In germline, CDR1 is SGHTA, CDR2 FQGTGA. The CDR3 nucleotides are TGTGCCAGCAGGAGACAGGGCTCTGGGGCCAACGCCCTGACTTTC. This encodes CASRRQGSGANALTF.

In its sample, this clonotype was seen many times. The chain has TRBV12-3 or TRBV12-4 and TRBJ1-5; TRBD1 is a possible D gene (6 bases). CDR3 size: 15 residues. Trimming removed 7 bases from V and 5 bases from J, with 18 bases in between. CDR3 protein: CASTPGGGVYQPQHF. In DNA, the CDR3 is TGTGCCAGCACCCCTGGGGGGGGCGTGTATCAGCCCCAGCATTTT.

In its sample, this clonotype was seen many times. The chain combines TRBV7-2 with TRBJ2-7; no definite D call. Deletions cut 0 bases from V and 1 base from J, with 10 bases between. CDR1 is SGHTA and CDR2 is FQGNSA in the germline V gene. There are 15 residues in the CDR3. The DNA for the CDR3 is TGTGCCAGCAGCTTAGCCCGGACGGTTTCCTACGAGCAGTACTTC. It translates to CASSLARTVSYEQYF.

This clonotype came up many times. The gene calls are TRBV28 and TRBJ2-3, with TRBD2 as a possible D gene (7 bases). CDR1 and CDR2 from the germline V gene are MDHEN and SYDVKM. The CDR3 spans 12 residues. The V and J ends lost 8 bases and 8 bases respectively, with 14 bases between them. The CDR3 DNA sequence: TGTGCCAGCCAGGGGAGGGTGCGTACGCAGTATTTT. Protein sequence: CASQGRVRTQYF. Full variable domain (rest looked up from reference TRBV28 and TRBJ2-3): DVKVTQSSRYLVKRTGEKVFLECVQDMDHENMFWYRQDPGLGLRLIYFSYDVKMKEKGDIPEGYSVSREKKERFSLILESASTNQTSMYLCASQGRVRTQYFGPGTRLTVL.

The chain uses TRBV5-6 and TRBJ1-2; D perhaps matches TRBD1 (6 bases). Germline V CDR1 and CDR2: SGHDT, YYEEEE. CDR3 length equals 15 residues. Trimming shortened V by 1 base and J by 4 bases, and 14 bases separated the two germline ends. The CDR3: CASSLQWGRSYGYTF. The CDR3 DNA reads as TGTGCCAGCAGCTTGCAATGGGGGCGCTCCTATGGCTACACCTTC.

This clonotype was recorded many times. J is TRBJ2-3 and V is TRBV18; D unresolved. Germline lookup yields CDR1 KGHSH and CDR2 LQKENI. The V gene lost 4 bases and the J gene lost 5 bases, with 10 bases spanning the gap. The CDR3 is 13 residues long. The CDR3: CASSRLSGDTQYF. Here the CDR3 DNA reads TGTGCCAGCTCACGGCTAAGTGGAGATACGCAGTATTTT.

A note on this clonotype: A read error may produce the germline difference seen at one junction end. This sequence joins TRBV20-1 and TRBJ2-2; weak D call: TRBD2 (6 bases). Per the germline V gene, CDR1 is DFQATT and CDR2 is SNEGSKA (reference sequence). CDR3 length: 12 residues. The CDR3 DNA is TGCAGTGCTAGAGATGGGCCCGGGGGGCTGTTTTTT. This encodes CSARDGPGGLFF.

This clonotype was seen at least ten times. This rearrangement joins TRBV27 to TRBJ2-7, with 12 bases that match TRBD1. V dropped 5 bases and J dropped 5; count of bases not matched to a gene: 7. The CDR3 has 15 residues. Germline V gene lookup returns CDR1 MNHEY and CDR2 SMNVEV (reference sequence). CDR3 protein: CASSGIGTGGDEQYF. The DNA of the CDR3 is TGTGCCAGCAGTGGAATTGGGACAGGGGGCGACGAGCAGTACTTC.

This rearrangement joins TRBV11-3 to TRBJ2-7, with 10 bases identical to TRBD2. The CDR3 is made up of 15 amino acids. Germline trimming cut 5 bases from V and 0 bases from J; bases unmatched to any gene: 4. CDR1 and CDR2 (germline): SGHNT, YENEEA. The CDR3 region is CASSLSGRFSYEQYF. CDR3 coding DNA: TGTGCCAGCAGCCTTAGCGGGAGGTTCTCCTACGAGCAGTACTTC. The full variable domain, rest sourced from reference TRBV11-3 and TRBJ2-7, is EAGVVQSPRYKIIEKKQPVAFWCNPISGHNTLYWYLQNLGQGPELLIRYENEEAVDDSQLPKDRFSAERLKGVDSTLKIQPAELGDSAVYLCASSLSGRFSYEQYFGPGTRLTVT.

This clonotype has ten or more counts. The chain combines TRBV7-3 with TRBJ2-2, with D unclear. The V and J ends lost 5 bases and 0 bases respectively, with 4 bases between them. There are 13 residues in the CDR3. The V gene's germline CDR1 is SGHTA and CDR2 FQGTGA. The CDR3 DNA is TGTGCCAGCAGCCGAGCGAACACCGGGGAGCTGTTTTTT. It specifies CASSRANTGELFF.

This clonotype showed up many times. The chain employs TRBV11-3 and TRBJ2-7; D is unclear. Trimming took off 6 bases at V and 0 bases at J, with 12 bases between the two ends. Germline CDR1 reads SGHNT; CDR2 reads YENEEA. The CDR3 sequence is 14 residues long. The CDR3 DNA reads TGTGCCAGCAGTCCCGGGCCGTCCTCCTACGAGCAGTACTTC. Protein sequence: CASSPGPSSYEQYF.